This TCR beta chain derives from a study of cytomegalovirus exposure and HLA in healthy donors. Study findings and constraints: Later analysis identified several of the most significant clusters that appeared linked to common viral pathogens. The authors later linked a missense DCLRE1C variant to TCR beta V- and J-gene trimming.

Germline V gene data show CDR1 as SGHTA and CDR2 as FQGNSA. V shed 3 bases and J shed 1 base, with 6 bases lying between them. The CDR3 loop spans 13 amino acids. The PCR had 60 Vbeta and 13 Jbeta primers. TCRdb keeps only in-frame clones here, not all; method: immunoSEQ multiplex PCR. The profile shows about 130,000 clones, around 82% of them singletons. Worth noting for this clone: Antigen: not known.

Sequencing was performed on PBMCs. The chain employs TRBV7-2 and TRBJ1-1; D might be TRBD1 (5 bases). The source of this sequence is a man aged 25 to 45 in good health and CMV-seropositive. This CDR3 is CASSFQGNTEAFF. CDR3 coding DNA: TGTGCCAGCAGCTTCCAGGGGAACACTGAAGCTTTCTTT.